Reported below is one T cell receptor beta chain. The antigen remains undetermined. This sample was included in a study of shared clonotypes between healthy human individuals. Trimming took 0 bases from V and 6 from J; bases not matched to a gene: 6. CDR1 and CDR2 from the germline V gene are SGHRS and YFSETQ. The CDR3 consists of 15 residues. Profiled with immunoSEQ multiplex PCR; TCRdb holds only in-frame clones, not every one. Of around 1.4 million clones in the sample, roughly 98.5% were seen once. General study results and limits: Richness estimates generally favored naive over memory subsets. Clonotypes shared by all four donors outscored non-shared clonotypes in generation probability.

The chain uses TRBV5-1 and TRBJ2-7; 10 bases line up with TRBD2. This receptor was taken from a man aged 25-40 years in good health. Material for sequencing was naive CD4+ T cells sorted from blood. Sample subset: CD45RA+ positively selected. The CDR3 spells CASSLEASGRGEQYF. CDR3 DNA: TGCGCCAGCAGCTTGGAGGCTAGCGGGAGAGGCGAGCAGTACTTC. Complete variable domain (other parts from reference TRBV5-1 and TRBJ2-7): KAGVTQTPRYLIKTRGQQVTLSCSPISGHRSVSWYQQTPGQGLQFLFEYFSETQRNKGNFPGRFSGRQFSNSRSEMNVSTLELGDSALYLCASSLEASGRGEQYFGPGTRLTVT.